This T cell receptor (beta chain) emerged from a study of blood T cell repertoires in COVID-19. On the study more broadly: The United States, Italy and Spain supplied acute and convalescent COVID-19 samples. Sources were T cells, B-cell-depleted T cells, or PBMCs; the material itself was cDNA or gDNA.

Germline loops: CDR1 KGHSH, CDR2 LQKENI. The CDR3 sequence is 13 residues long. V lost 4 bases, J lost 8 bases, and 5 bases stayed unmatched. As originally analysed: Amplification from reference gene primers served as the basis for estimated nucleated cell counts. The table came from immunoSEQ multiplex PCR; TCRdb's copy has only in-frame clones and leaves some out. V, J and clone size were drawn from that table, and D and trimming were deduced from the DNA. Here the sample spans 140,000 to 150,000 clones, over 60% being singletons. The receptor's source is a man aged 45-65 years with acute or convalescent COVID-19. Source material: peripheral blood. This chain uses TRBV18 with TRBJ2-1; TRBD1 matches at 7 bases. The CDR3 reads CASSLRQGDEQFF. CDR3 coding DNA: TGTGCCAGCTCACTAAGACAGGGCGATGAGCAGTTCTTC.